This TCR beta chain derives from a study of shared clonotypes between healthy human individuals. Study overall: CD4 naive and memory got three plates each, CD8 naive two, CD8 memory one. Findings of the study overall: Rarefaction showed that sequencing of sorted subsets was incomplete (despite large depth).

Remarks on this clone: The antigen remains unidentified.

Naive CD8 isolation took CD45RO-negative cells positively selected for CCR7 and excluded terminally differentiated effector memory CD45RA+ cells. Sorted-subset replicate PCR reactions contained 150 to 200 ng DNA, corresponding to some 29,000 T cell genomes. Method: immunoSEQ multiplex PCR; TCRdb's copy keeps in-frame clones and lacks some. The sample lists roughly 590,000 clones; just under 97% were seen once. The sequenced sample was naive CD8+ T cells sorted from blood. This clonotype was obtained from a woman younger than 45 in good health.

CDR3: CSVEGAGAEAFF. CDR3 sequence (DNA): TGCAGCGTTGAAGGGGCTGGGGCTGAAGCTTTCTTT. This chain joins TRBV29-1 and TRBJ1-1; D unclear. Germline CDR1 is SQVTM and CDR2 is ANQGSEA. Between the trimmed V and J ends, which lost 1 base and 6 bases, there was a span of 9 bases. The CDR3 sequence is 12 residues long.